The next 11 T cell receptor beta chains were all read from a single sample in a study of T-cell memory formation after mild COVID-19. MiXCR was run by TCRdb on the 5' RACE reads, yielding one entry per CDR3 protein. The table has around 450,000 distinct CDR3 sequences, 15% to 25% seen once. Sequencing input: PBMCs or a T cell subset sorted from them (not recorded which). These receptors were collected from an adult woman who had mild COVID-19 (a few samples of this study predate the infection). Cell type and time point are not known.

In this sample, this clonotype turned up once. The chain carries TRBV19 and TRBJ2-7, with no clear D. CDR1 and CDR2 from the germline V gene are LNHDA and SQIVND (reference sequence). This CDR3 is 12 amino acids long. The V and J ends lost 1 base and 3 bases respectively, with 4 bases between them. CDR3: CASSIVGYEQYF. CDR3 bases: TGTGCCAGTAGTATAGTCGGCTACGAGCAGTACTTC. Using reference TRBV19 and TRBJ2-7 for the parts outside the CDR3, the full variable domain is DGGITQSPKYLFRKEGQNVTLSCEQNLNHDAMYWYRQDPGQGLRLIYYSQIVNDFQKGDIAEGYSVSREKKESFPLTVTSAQKNPTAFYLCASSIVGYEQYFGPGTRLTVT.

The rearrangement uses TRBV21-1 and TRBJ1-5. TRBV21-1 counts as a pseudogene. The CDR3 loop spans 14 amino acids. CDR3 coding DNA: TGTGCCAGCAGCAAAAGGCGGGATCGTCAGCCCCAGCATTTT. Protein: CASSKRRDRQPQHF.

This clonotype has more than one count but fewer than ten. The J gene is TRBJ2-5, the V gene TRBV7-8; the D gene is possibly TRBD2 (7 bases). Germline loops: CDR1 SGHVS, CDR2 FQNEAQ. The CDR3 is 16 residues long. Trimming removed 1 base from V and 2 bases from J, with 14 bases in between. In nucleotides, the CDR3 is TGTGCCAGCAGCTTAGGAGGGGGGGGCGTTCAAGAGACCCAGTACTTC. The encoded protein is CASSLGGGGVQETQYF.

The rearrangement uses TRBV7-3 and TRBJ1-2; 12 bases are shared with TRBD1. The germline V gene has CDR1 SGHTA and CDR2 FQGTGA. V shed 5 bases, J shed 7 bases, and the junction held 8 bases outside the gene matches. There are 15 residues in the CDR3. The CDR3 nucleotides read TGTGCCAGCAGCGCAACCGGGACAGGGGGCGGTGGCTACACCTTC. This gives the protein CASSATGTGGGGYTF. Supplemented by reference TRBV7-3 and TRBJ1-2, the full variable domain reads GAGVSQTPSNKVTEKGKYVELRCDPISGHTALYWYRQSLGQGPEFLIYFQGTGAADDSGLPNDRFFAVRPEGSVSTLKIQRTERGDSAVYLCASSATGTGGGGYTFGSGTRLTVV.

The chain employs TRBV5-1 and TRBJ1-1; TRBD1 matches at 12 bases. Trimming removed 3 bases from V and 8 bases from J; junction bases left unmatched: 5. The CDR3 runs 14 residues. In germline, CDR1 is SGHRS, CDR2 YFSETQ. CDR3 region: CASSWDRGRREAFF. The CDR3 nucleotides read TGCGCCAGCAGCTGGGACAGGGGGCGCCGAGAAGCTTTCTTT.

The chain combines TRBV12-3 or TRBV12-4 with TRBJ2-1; TRBD1 agrees at 7 bases. The CDR3 length is 14 residues. V dropped 6 bases and J dropped 3; count of bases not matched to a gene: 5. The chain's CDR3 is CASSPGQYYNEQFF. The CDR3 DNA follows: TGTGCCAGCAGCCCGGGACAGTACTACAATGAGCAGTTCTTC.

The chain uses TRBV20-1 and TRBJ2-7, with 10 bases identical to TRBD1. Germline lookup yields CDR1 DFQATT and CDR2 SNEGSKA (reference sequence). This CDR3 has 13 residues. The CDR3 DNA reads as TGCAGCACCCTTGCGGGACAGGGGTACGAGCAGTACTTC. It translates to CSTLAGQGYEQYF.

This clonotype showed up just a few times. V is TRBV29-1 and J is TRBJ2-2; unclear D gene. Germline V gene lookup returns CDR1 SQVTM and CDR2 ANQGSEA. This CDR3 contains 14 residues. Between the trimmed V and J ends, which lost 7 bases and 6 bases, there was a span of 18 bases. CDR3 sequence reads: CSGGPLAPSGELFF. CDR3 nucleotide sequence: TGCAGCGGTGGACCTCTGGCCCCATCCGGGGAGCTGTTTTTT.

This clonotype appeared a few times. J is TRBJ2-2 and V is TRBV6-6, with D hard to call. The CDR3 is 15 amino acids. Germline loops: CDR1 MNHNY, CDR2 SVGAGI (reference sequence). V was shortened by 5 bases and J by 0 bases, with 10 bases between the two germline ends. DNA of the CDR3: TGTGCCAGCAGTCAGACGCATTCGAACACCGGGGAGCTGTTTTTT. Translation: CASSQTHSNTGELFF.

The V gene is TRBV7-9, the J gene TRBJ2-5, with TRBD2 identical over 10 bases. The CDR3 sequence is 16 residues long. V lost 4 bases, J lost 2 bases, and 7 bases stayed unmatched. Germline CDR1 reads SEHNR; CDR2 reads FQNEAQ (reference sequence). The CDR3 DNA reads as TGTGCCAGCAGCTATCCGACTAGCGGGTCTCAAGAGACCCAGTACTTC. It encodes CASSYPTSGSQETQYF.

The chain carries TRBV2 and TRBJ2-7; D ambiguous. The V end was cut by 7 bases, the J end by 1 base, with 17 bases between. The germline V gene encodes CDR1 SNHLY and CDR2 FYNNEI. This CDR3 spans 15 amino acids. The CDR3: CASTQDAQLSYEQYF. In DNA form, the CDR3 reads TGTGCCAGCACCCAGGACGCGCAGCTTTCCTACGAGCAGTACTTC. Variable domain in full (rest from reference TRBV2 and TRBJ2-7): EPEVTQTPSHQVTQMGQEVILRCVPISNHLYFYWYRQILGQKVEFLVSFYNNEISEKSEIFDDQFSVERPDGSNFTLKIRSTKLEDSAMYFCASTQDAQLSYEQYFGPGTRLTVT.